The clone carrying this TCR beta chain has only one observation. The sample belongs to a study of OX40 agonist ivuxolimab in advanced cancers. Study-wide context: The dose-escalation group included hepatocellular carcinoma, melanoma, renal cell carcinoma and head and neck cancer. Two patients with cutaneous melanoma and one with hepatocellular carcinoma, three in total, showed partial responses.

The CDR3 has 17 residues. Per germline, CDR1 SGDLS and CDR2 YYNGEE. With 0 bases clipped from V and 7 bases from J, the junction kept 13 bases outside the gene matches. Repertoires were generated with immunoSEQ multiplex PCR, while TCRdb's copy carries only in-frame clones and drops some. In the table there are around 72,000 clones, around 80% of which are singletons. V and J are TRBV9 and TRBJ2-1; 7 bases align to TRBD1. This TCR came from an adult with an advanced solid tumor such as melanoma, head and neck, liver or kidney cancer. Here the sequenced sample was CD4+ or CD8+ T cells sorted from blood, taken in a trial of the OX40 agonist ivuxolimab. CDR3 residues: CASSVGFGAGGRNEQFF. CDR3 sequence (DNA): TGTGCCAGCAGCGTAGGTTTCGGGGCAGGGGGAAGGAATGAGCAGTTCTTC.